This T cell receptor (beta chain) is from a study of identical twins. MiXCR, run by TCRdb on the 5' RACE reads, gives a single entry per CDR3 protein. This sample has around 650,000 distinct CDR3 sequences, with roughly 6.6% found just once. This clonotype occurred many times. Antigen specificity is unknown. CDR3 length: 12 amino acids. V was pared by 1 base and J by 7 bases, with 8 bases between. Overall study findings and caveats: For monozygotic twins, models underestimated out-of-frame TCR alpha sharing. Shared out-of-frame alpha sequences (those common to twins) showed excess low generation probability. Researchers reported weaker excess twin sharing in beta out-of-frame sequences.

The data also belong to a second study, concerning yellow fever vaccine responses in identical twins.

The sequence was obtained from a young woman in good health. What was sequenced was PBMCs. The chain uses TRBV12-3 or TRBV12-4 and TRBJ2-7, with a possible D match to TRBD1 (5 bases). CDR3 loop: CASSLGAGEQYF. In DNA form, the CDR3 reads TGTGCCAGCAGTTTAGGGGCAGGGGAGCAGTACTTC.